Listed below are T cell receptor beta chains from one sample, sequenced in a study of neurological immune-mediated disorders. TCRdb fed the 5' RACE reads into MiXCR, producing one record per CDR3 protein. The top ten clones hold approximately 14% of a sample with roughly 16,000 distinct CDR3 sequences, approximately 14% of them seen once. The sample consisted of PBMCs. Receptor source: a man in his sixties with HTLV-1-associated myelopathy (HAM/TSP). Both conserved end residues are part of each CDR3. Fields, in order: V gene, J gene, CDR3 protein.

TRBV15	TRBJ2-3	CATSRAQGDTDTQYF
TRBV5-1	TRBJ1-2	CASSLSPNYGYTF
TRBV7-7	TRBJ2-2	CASSLGQNTGELFF
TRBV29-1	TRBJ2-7	CSVEGGHEQYF
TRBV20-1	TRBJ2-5	CSAPGLALKTQYF
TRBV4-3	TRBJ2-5	CASSQDIGASGETQYF
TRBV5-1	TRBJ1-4	CASSKTGTNEKLFF
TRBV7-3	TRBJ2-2	CASSPSSRETGELFF
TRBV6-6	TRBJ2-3	CATLGPRGTQYF
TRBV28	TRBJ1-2	CASSTGTGVYGYTF
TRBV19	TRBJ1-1	CASSVQRNTEAFF
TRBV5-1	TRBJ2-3	CASSLNRAADTQYF
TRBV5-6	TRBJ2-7	CASSGYRDEQYF
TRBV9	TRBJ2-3	CASSVAAGLAGVSDTQYF
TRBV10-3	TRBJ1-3	CAISEWSRGVSGNTIYF
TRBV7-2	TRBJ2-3	CASSPLGRSTDTQYF
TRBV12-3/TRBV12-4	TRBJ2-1	CASKAGALPEQFF
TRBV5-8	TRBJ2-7	CASSPDRIYEQYF
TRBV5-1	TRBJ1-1	CASSLEGQGLNTEAFF
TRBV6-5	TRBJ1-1	CASSKSLGTLNTEAFF
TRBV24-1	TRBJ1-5	CATSDPSWGMDQPQHF
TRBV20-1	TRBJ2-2	CSASAAGEVGELFF
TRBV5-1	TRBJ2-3	CASSQTGGGDGDTQYF
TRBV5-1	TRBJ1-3	CASRRESSGNTIYF
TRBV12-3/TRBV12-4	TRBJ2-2	CASSLLAGGRNTGELFF
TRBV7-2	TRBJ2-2	CASSQDRVPGELFF
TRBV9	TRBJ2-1	CAFLTRGVSGDNEQFF
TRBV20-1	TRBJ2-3	CSAHGASASRDTQYF
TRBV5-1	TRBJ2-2	CASSPPAGQTGELFF
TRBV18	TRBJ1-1	CASSQKKGSGEAFF
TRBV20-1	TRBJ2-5	CSARAGDRVQETQYF
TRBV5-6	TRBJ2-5	CASSLGAGDIQETQYF
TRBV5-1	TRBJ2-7	CASSQEVLSNEQYF
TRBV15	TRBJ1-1	CATSSDSTEAFF
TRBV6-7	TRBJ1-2	CASSYSGTGGDYGYTF
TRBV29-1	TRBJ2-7	CSVEEAGQGSYEQYF
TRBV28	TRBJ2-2	CASSLFRRGGTGELFF
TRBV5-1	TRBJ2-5	CASSLVPDLETQYF
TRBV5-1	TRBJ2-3	CASSLVAGGKTDTQYF
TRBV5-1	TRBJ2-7	CASSFRDGQGFREQYF
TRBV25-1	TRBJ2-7	CVSSVSIAGTYKQYF
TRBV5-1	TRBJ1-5	CASSLRSDSNQPQHF
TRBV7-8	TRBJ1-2	CASSLDGYVGYTF
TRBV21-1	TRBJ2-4	CASSKVGTGAGNIQYF
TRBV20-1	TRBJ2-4	CSASIPGASGGGAKNIQYF
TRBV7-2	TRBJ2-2	CASSLEGGELFF
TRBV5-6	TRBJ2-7	CASSFGRTSSYEQYF
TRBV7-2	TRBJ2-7	CASSRTGREQYF
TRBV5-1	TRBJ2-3	CASRAGAVSSTDTQYF
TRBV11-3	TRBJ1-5	CASSAAPESNQPQHF
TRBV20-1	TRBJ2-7	CSATKTTGGSYEQYF
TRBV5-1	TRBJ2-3	CASSLRDPRPTDTQYF
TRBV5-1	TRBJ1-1	CASGLMNTEAFF
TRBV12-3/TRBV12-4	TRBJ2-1	CASSPSGTSGVGNEQFF
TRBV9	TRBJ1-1	CASSVSVNTEAFF
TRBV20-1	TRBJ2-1	CSAIAGEWAYNEQFF
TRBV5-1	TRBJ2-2	CASSLVGAGELFF
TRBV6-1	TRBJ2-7	CASSRQNYEQYF
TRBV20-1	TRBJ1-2	CSAQQYQGSYTF